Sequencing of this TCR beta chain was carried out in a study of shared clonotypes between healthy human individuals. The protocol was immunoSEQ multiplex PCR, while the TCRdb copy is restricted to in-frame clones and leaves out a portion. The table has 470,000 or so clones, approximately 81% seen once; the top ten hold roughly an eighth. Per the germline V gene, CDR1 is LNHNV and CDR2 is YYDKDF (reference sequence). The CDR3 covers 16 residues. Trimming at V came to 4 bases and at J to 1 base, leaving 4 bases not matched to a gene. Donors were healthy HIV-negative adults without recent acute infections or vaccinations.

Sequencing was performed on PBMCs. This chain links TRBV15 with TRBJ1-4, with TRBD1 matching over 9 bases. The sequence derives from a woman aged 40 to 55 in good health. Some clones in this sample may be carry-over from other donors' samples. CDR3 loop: CATSKGQGITNEKLFF. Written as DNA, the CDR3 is TGTGCCACCAGCAAAGGACAGGGGATAACTAATGAAAAACTGTTTTTT.